The clone carrying this T cell receptor (beta chain) was recorded a few times. Antigen: not known. The data originate from a study of identical twins. Study-wide results and limits: Model-predicted out-of-frame TCR alpha sharing fell below observed values in monozygotic twins. The study found excess low generation probability among twin-shared out-of-frame alpha sequences. Cord blood's abundant beta clonotypes had fewer insertions, unlike memory repertoires.

TCRdb reprocessed the 5' RACE reads via MiXCR and lists one record per CDR3 protein. The sample consists of under 300,000 distinct CDR3 sequences, around 15% of them appearing once. From germline, CDR1 is SGHDN and CDR2 FVKESK. The V end lost 3 bases, the J end lost 4 bases, and 13 bases lay between the germline ends. This CDR3 has 15 amino acids. This chain connects TRBV14 to TRBJ2-1, with D perhaps assigned TRBD1 or TRBD2 (5 bases each). Sample: memory (CD45RO+) T cells sorted from blood. The clonotype comes from a woman under 30 in good health. In DNA form, the CDR3 reads TGTGCCAGCAGCCAGAGGGACCTGTCGTACAATGAGCAGTTCTTC. Amino acid sequence: CASSQRDLSYNEQFF. Combining the CDR3 with reference TRBV14 and TRBJ2-1 gives the whole variable domain EAGVTQFPSHSVIEKGQTVTLRCDPISGHDNLYWYRRVMGKEIKFLLHFVKESKQDESGMPNNRFLAERTGGTYSTLKVQPAELEDSGVYFCASSQRDLSYNEQFFGPGTRLTVL.